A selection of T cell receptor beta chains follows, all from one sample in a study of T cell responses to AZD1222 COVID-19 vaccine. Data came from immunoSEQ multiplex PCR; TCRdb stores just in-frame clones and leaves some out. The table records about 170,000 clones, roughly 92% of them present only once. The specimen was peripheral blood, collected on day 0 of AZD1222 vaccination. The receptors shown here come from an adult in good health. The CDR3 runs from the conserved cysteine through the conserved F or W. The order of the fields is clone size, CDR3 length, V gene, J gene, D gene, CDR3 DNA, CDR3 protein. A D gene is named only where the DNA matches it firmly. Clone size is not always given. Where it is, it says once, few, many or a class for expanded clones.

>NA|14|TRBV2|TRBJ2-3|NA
TGTGCCAGCAGTGTAGGGTGGATCACAGATACGCAGTATTTT
CASSVGWITDTQYF
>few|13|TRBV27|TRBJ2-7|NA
TGTGCCAGCAGTCCCCGGGCGTCCTACGAGCAGTACTTC
CASSPRASYEQYF
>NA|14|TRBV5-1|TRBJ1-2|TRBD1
TGCGCCAGCAGCCCGGGACAGGCCGGCGGCGGCTACACCTTC
CASSPGQAGGGYTF
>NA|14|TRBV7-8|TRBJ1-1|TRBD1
TGTGCCAGCAGCTTATCAGGGGGTGCCACTGAAGCTTTCTTT
CASSLSGGATEAFF
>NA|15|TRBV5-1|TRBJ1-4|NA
TGCGCCAGCAGCTTGCAGGGACGCACTAATGAAAAACTGTTTTTT
CASSLQGRTNEKLFF
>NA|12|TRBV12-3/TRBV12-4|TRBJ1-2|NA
TGTGCTTCAACAGGGCTAAACTATGGCTACACCTTC
CASTGLNYGYTF
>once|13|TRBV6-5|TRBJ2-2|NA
TGTGCTGCGACTCAACCGAACACCGGGGAGCTGTTTTTT
CAATQPNTGELFF
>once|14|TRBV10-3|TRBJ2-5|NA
TGTGCCATCAGGGGAGACCCTAACCAAGAGACCCAGTACTTC
CAIRGDPNQETQYF
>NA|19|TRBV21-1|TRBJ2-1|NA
TGTGCCAGCAGCAAAGGGCCTCCTAGCGGGAGAGGTGGGTACAATGAGCAGTTCTTC
CASSKGPPSGRGGYNEQFF
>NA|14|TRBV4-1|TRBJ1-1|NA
TGCGCCAGCAGCCAGGGCCCAGGGATATCTGAAGCTTTCTTT
CASSQGPGISEAFF